This is a list of T cell receptor beta chains from one sample in a study of blood T cell repertoires in COVID-19. Only in-frame clones appear in the TCRdb table, and some are missing; sequencing was by immunoSEQ multiplex PCR. The table lists under 250,000 clones, approximately 80% of them singletons. The sequenced material came from PBMCs or T cells enriched from blood (not recorded which). All receptors derive from a man aged 55 to 70 who had recovered from COVID-19. Each CDR3 is given with its conserved first and last residue. D genes are given only for firm matches. Some rows mark clone size as missing; the rest say once, few, many or name a class of expanded clone.

>TRBD1|.|TRBV9|TRBJ1-4
TGTGCCAGCAGCGTAGAGGGGACAGAAAATGAAAAACTGTTTTTT
CASSVEGTENEKLFF
>.|.|TRBV18|TRBJ2-5
TGTGCCAGCTCACCCCGCCAAGAGACCCAGTACTTC
CASSPRQETQYF
>TRBD1|.|TRBV13|TRBJ2-7
TGTGCCAGCAGCTTAGGACTGACAGGGCGAAGCTACGAGCAGTACTTC
CASSLGLTGRSYEQYF
>TRBD1|.|TRBV19|TRBJ1-4
TGTGCCAGTAGTATACACAGGCAGGGGGGCGAAAAACTGTTTTTT
CASSIHRQGGEKLFF
>.|.|TRBV10-3|TRBJ2-2
TGTGCCAGCACGGGGAGCGCGGGGACGAGCCCCGGGGAGCTGTTTTTT
CASTGSAGTSPGELFF
>.|.|TRBV4-2|TRBJ2-2
TGTGCCAGCAGCCAAGATGGGTGGGGCATGAACACCGGGGAGCTGTTTTTT
CASSQDGWGMNTGELFF
>TRBD1|.|TRBV6-4|TRBJ1-6
TGTGCCAGCAGTGCTCAGACAGGGTCACCCCTCCACTTT
CASSAQTGSPLHF
>.|.|TRBV30|TRBJ2-2
TGTGCCTGGAGTGTACTCCCCATTAACACCGGGGAGCTGTTTTTT
CAWSVLPINTGELFF
>.|.|TRBV19|TRBJ1-3
TGTGCCAGTAGTATGTGGAGTAACTCTGGAAACACCATATATTTT
CASSMWSNSGNTIYF
>.|.|TRBV7-9|TRBJ1-2
TGTGCCAGCAGCATGCCCGGGAGCTATGGCTACACCTTC
CASSMPGSYGYTF
>TRBD1|once|TRBV7-9|TRBJ1-2
TGTGCCAGCAGCAACTTGGGACAGAGCAACTATGGCTACACCTTC
CASSNLGQSNYGYTF
>.|.|TRBV11-2|TRBJ1-6
TGTGCCAGCAGCTTGAGCCCCGAATCACCCCTCCACTTT
CASSLSPESPLHF
>.|.|TRBV2|TRBJ2-7
TGTGCCAGCAAGCGTCTCCTCGAACTCGACGAGCAGTACTTC
CASKRLLELDEQYF
>TRBD1|.|TRBV10-2|TRBJ1-1
TGCGCCAGCAAGGGACAGATGAACACTGAAGCTTTCTTT
CASKGQMNTEAFF
>TRBD1|.|TRBV10-2|TRBJ2-1
TGCGCCAGCAGTGTTAACAGGGGGCAATTTTCCTACAATGAGCAGTTCTTC
CASSVNRGQFSYNEQFF
>.|once|TRBV5-1|TRBJ2-1
TGCGCCAGCAGCGAACCGGGACATAGGTACAATGAGCAGTTCTTC
CASSEPGHRYNEQFF
>.|.|TRBV11-2|TRBJ2-3
TGTGCCAGCAGCTTACTCCCTCCGAGGGCAGATACGCAGTATTTT
CASSLLPPRADTQYF
>TRBD2|.|TRBV7-2|TRBJ2-7
TGTGCCAGCAGCCCATCCGGGACTAGCTTACCATACTACGAGCAGTACTTC
CASSPSGTSLPYYEQYF
>.|.|TRBV11-2|TRBJ1-1
TGTGCCAGCAGCTTAGTGTTTCGGGGGCGGGGGACTGAAGCTTTCTTT
CASSLVFRGRGTEAFF
>.|.|TRBV19|TRBJ1-5
TGTGCCAGTAGTAGCACTCGGGGGGGCAATCAGCCCCAGCATTTT
CASSSTRGGNQPQHF
>TRBD2|.|TRBV7-2|TRBJ2-7
TGTGCCAGCAGCTTATCACTAGCGGGCCACGAGCAGTACTTC
CASSLSLAGHEQYF
>.|once|TRBV5-5|TRBJ1-1
TGTGCCAGCAGCTTGCTGGGCGGTACAGGAGCTTTCTTT
CASSLLGGTGAFF
>TRBD2|.|TRBV7-3|TRBJ2-1
TGTGCCAGCAGCTTATCGAGCGGGGATAACAATGAGCAGTTCTTC
CASSLSSGDNNEQFF
>.|.|TRBV30|TRBJ1-1
TGTGCCTGGAGTGTACGGGTGAACACTGAAGCTTTCTTT
CAWSVRVNTEAFF
>.|.|TRBV12-3/TRBV12-4|TRBJ1-2
TGTGCCAGCAGTTTCCGACAGAGCGGCTACACCTTC
CASSFRQSGYTF